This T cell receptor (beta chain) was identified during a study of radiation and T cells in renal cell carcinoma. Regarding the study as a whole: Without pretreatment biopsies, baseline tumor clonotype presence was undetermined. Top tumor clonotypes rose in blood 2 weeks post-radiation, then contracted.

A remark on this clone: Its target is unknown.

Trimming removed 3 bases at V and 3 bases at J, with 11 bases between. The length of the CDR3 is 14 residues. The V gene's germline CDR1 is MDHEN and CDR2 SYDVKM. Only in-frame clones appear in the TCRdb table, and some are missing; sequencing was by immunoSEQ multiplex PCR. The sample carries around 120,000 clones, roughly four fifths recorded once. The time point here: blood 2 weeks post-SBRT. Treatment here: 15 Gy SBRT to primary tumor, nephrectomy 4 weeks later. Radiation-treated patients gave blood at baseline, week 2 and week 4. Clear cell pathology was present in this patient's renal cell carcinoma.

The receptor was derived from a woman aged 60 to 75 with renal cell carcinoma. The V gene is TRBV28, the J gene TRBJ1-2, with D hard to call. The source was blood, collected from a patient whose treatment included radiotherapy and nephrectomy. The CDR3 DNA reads TGTGCCAGCAGTTTGTCTGAACCAGACTATGGCTACACCTTC. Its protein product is CASSLSEPDYGYTF.